This T cell receptor beta chain derives from a study of OX40 agonist ivuxolimab in advanced cancers. Germline CDR1 SGHTA, CDR2 FQGNSA. CDR3 length: 12 amino acids. Trimming took 4 bases from V and 4 from J, leaving 7 bases between them. Autoimmune disease history or systemic immunosuppression excluded patients. This clone came up a few times. Profiling relied on immunoSEQ multiplex PCR, and the TCRdb table lists in-frame clones only, not all of them. The profile shows roughly 67,000 clones, over 75% of them singletons. The V gene is TRBV7-2, the J gene TRBJ1-2; tentatively, D is TRBD1 (5 bases). The sequencing used CD4+ or CD8+ T cells sorted from blood, collected in a trial of the OX40 agonist ivuxolimab. This sequence was found in an adult with an advanced solid tumor such as melanoma, head and neck, liver or kidney cancer. The CDR3 DNA reads as TGTGCCAGCAGCTCGGACATCTATGGCTACACCTTC. This codes for CASSSDIYGYTF.